Following are 13 T cell receptor beta chains from one sample sequenced in a study of CD8+CD57+ T cells in acquired aplastic anemia. Genomic DNA served as template for TCR beta VDJ and CDR3 profiling. Each CDR3 protein is one row after TCRdb ran MiXCR on the reads. The sample holds more than 250,000 distinct CDR3 sequences, approximately 57% seen once. Sequencing used sorted CD4+, CD8+, or CD8+CD57+ T cells (not recorded which) from PBMCs. These receptors came from a human donor with severe aplastic anemia or a healthy control (not recorded which).

This clonotype was counted many times. The CDR3 region has the DNA TGCAGTGCTAGCCCCGGGACAGGGGGTATCTACGAGCAGTACTTC. Its protein product is CSASPGTGGIYEQYF. The chain links TRBV20-1 to TRBJ2-7, with 11 bases lining up with TRBD1. V shed 3 bases and J 3 bases; nucleotides not matched to a gene: 7. The germline CDR1 and CDR2 sequences are DFQATT and SNEGSKA (reference sequence). CDR3 length: 15 residues.

This clonotype was detected ten times or more. The J gene is TRBJ2-1, the V gene TRBV3-1; 9 bases align to TRBD2. Germline V CDR1 and CDR2: LGHDT, YNNKEL (reference sequence). V was clipped by 3 bases and J by 7 bases; unmatched bases: 13. This CDR3 contains 17 residues. This chain's CDR3 is CASSQHSLAGESNEQFF. CDR3 sequence (DNA): TGTGCCAGCAGCCAGCACAGCTTAGCGGGGGAATCAAATGAGCAGTTCTTC.

This clonotype has a single count. The V gene is TRBV6-5, the J gene TRBJ1-1; 11 positions agree with TRBD1. This CDR3 has 16 residues. The V and J ends lost 6 bases and 2 bases, in that order; junction bases with no gene match: 8. Per germline, CDR1 MNHEY and CDR2 SVGAGI. The CDR3 DNA reads TGTGCCAGCAGGGATTGGGACAGGGGGTTTAACACTGAAGCTTTCTTT. It specifies CASRDWDRGFNTEAFF.

This clonotype turned up a few times. The chain uses TRBV7-9 and TRBJ1-2; TRBD1 might be the D (6 bases). Trimming left V 2 bases short and J 4 bases short, with 11 bases between. CDR1 SEHNR and CDR2 FQNEAQ come from the germline V gene (reference sequence). The CDR3 totals 14 residues. The CDR3 protein is CASSLSGTTYGYTF. In DNA form, the CDR3 reads TGTGCCAGCAGCTTATCGGGGACAACCTATGGCTACACCTTC.

There are many counts of this clonotype. The CDR3 protein is CASSLGTANNSPLHF. The CDR3 bases are TGCGCCAGCAGCTTGGGGACAGCTAATAATTCACCCCTCCACTTT. This chain links TRBV5-1 with TRBJ1-6; D possibly corresponds to TRBD1 (6 bases). Germline V CDR1 and CDR2: SGHRS, YFSETQ. CDR3 length: 15 residues. V dropped 0 bases and J dropped 5 bases, with 9 bases sitting between them.

This clonotype came up a few times. This chain links TRBV5-4 with TRBJ2-7, with 7 bases identical to TRBD2. Germline-derived CDR1 and CDR2 are SGHNT and YYREEE (reference sequence). The CDR3 length is 14 residues. After removal of 5 bases from V and 3 bases from J, the junction contained 8 bases not matched to a gene. Here the CDR3 reads CASRSNREGYEQYF. DNA for the CDR3: TGTGCCAGCAGATCAAATAGGGAGGGCTACGAGCAGTACTTC.

This clonotype was found a few times. The V call is TRBV13, the J call TRBJ2-2; D not resolved. Between the trimmed V and J ends, which lost 5 bases and 6 bases, there was a span of 10 bases. The CDR3 runs 13 residues. In germline, CDR1 is PRHDT, CDR2 FYEKMQ (reference sequence). This CDR3 is CASSPQGAGELFF. The CDR3 bases are TGTGCCAGCAGCCCCCAAGGCGCCGGGGAGCTGTTTTTT.

The V call is TRBV20-1, the J call TRBJ2-7; TRBD1 or TRBD2 may be the D gene (6 bases each). V lost 6 bases to trimming and J lost 6 bases, with 18 bases between them. Germline CDR1 and CDR2: DFQATT and SNEGSKA (reference sequence). The length of the CDR3 is 13 residues. Here the CDR3 DNA reads TGCAGTGCCGAGGGGGGACTGGTCCGCGAGCAGTACTTC. It is translated as CSAEGGLVREQYF.

This clonotype was seen a handful of times. The rearrangement joins TRBV7-8 to TRBJ1-6; 9 bases are a match to TRBD1. This CDR3 is built from 14 residues. Germline CDR1 is SGHVS and CDR2 is FQNEAQ. V gave up 3 bases and J gave up 9 bases; unmatched junction bases: 3. CDR3: CASSLTGGGSPLHF. As DNA, the CDR3 is TGTGCCAGCAGCTTGACAGGGGGTGGTTCACCCCTCCACTTT.

The table lists this clonotype with a few counts. The J gene is TRBJ1-2, the V gene TRBV5-1, with a possible D match to TRBD1 (6 bases). In germline, CDR1 is SGHRS, CDR2 YFSETQ. CDR3 size: 14 residues. V was cut by 0 bases and J by 1 base, with 7 bases left in between. The CDR3 loop reads CASSLEGDNYGYTF. For the CDR3, the DNA is TGCGCCAGCAGCTTGGAGGGGGATAACTATGGCTACACCTTC.

The chain couples TRBV10-2 to TRBJ2-7; 9 bases match TRBD2. This CDR3 comprises 14 residues. Germline V gene lookup returns CDR1 WSHSY and CDR2 SAAADI. V lost 4 bases, J lost 2 bases, and 3 bases stayed unmatched. The CDR3 reads CASSGGRGTYEQYF. DNA of the CDR3: TGCGCCAGCAGTGGCGGGAGGGGGACCTACGAGCAGTACTTC.

The V call is TRBV19, the J call TRBJ1-5, with D perhaps TRBD1 (6 bases). There are 16 residues in the CDR3. The germline V gene has CDR1 LNHDA and CDR2 SQIVND (reference sequence). Trimming removed 3 bases from V and 7 bases from J, with 19 bases in between. CDR3 coding DNA: TGTGCCAGTAGTATTGGGCTCCGGGGGGCCGGACAGCCCCAGCATTTT. This codes for CASSIGLRGAGQPQHF.

The chain employs TRBV29-1 and TRBJ1-2, with 7 bases that match TRBD1. With V trimmed by 5 bases and J by 2 bases, 5 bases remained unmatched. Germline values: CDR1 SQVTM, CDR2 ANQGSEA. The CDR3 consists of 13 residues. The CDR3 protein is CSVFDRVNYGYTF. CDR3 nucleotides: TGCAGCGTTTTTGACAGGGTCAACTATGGCTACACCTTC.